This T cell receptor (beta chain) comes out of a study of T cell responses to AZD1222 COVID-19 vaccine listed by TCRdb under 2021. Concerning the study at large: AZD1222 recipients with second doses at about 4 weeks or about 12 weeks were pooled, because spike-specific TCR depth and breadth did not differ between schedules. A total of just over 230 trial participants underwent TCR sequencing, of whom about 200 had received two doses of AZD1222 and about 26 had received two doses of the MenACWY control vaccine. Trial participants were enrolled by age into 18-55, 56-69 and 70-plus year subgroups, with roughly 150, 30 and 60 TCR-sequenced participants respectively.

Overall results and qualifications from the work: Most participants were white British and females outnumbered males, and the authors suggested that clonal diversity may have been underestimated. Because no samples from the day 14 peak response were available, repertoires could be characterized only after the peak T cell response. The 56-69-year group was small, and its depth increase did not reach significance, likely because of low power. CD4 TCRs associated with the vaccine covered the entire spike protein, and the dominant responses were in regions 160-218 and 743-854. A significant rise in spike-specific TCR breadth and depth was observed after two AZD1222 doses relative to day 0 and relative to MenACWY recipients. Reportedly, almost half of the unique spike-specific TCRs recognized epitopes lying outside the regions that are mutated in the B.1.351 and B.1.1.7 variants. Conclusions about previously exposed vaccinees were limited because only six or seven AZD1222 recipients were SARS-CoV-2 seropositive at baseline.

This specimen's time point label, interpreted: baseline before first vaccination. Samples from vaccinated people were obtained from the UK trials COV001 and COV002, which included a single-blind randomized controlled phase 2/3 trial of AZD1222 (ChAdOx1 nCoV-19) in healthy adults. Trial participant PBMC samples were collected at day 0 and day 28 after the second dose for TCRbeta chain sequencing. On this clone itself: Its antigen is unknown. No base quality information exists; no much larger clone differs at one position.

The CDR1 and CDR2 encoded by the germline V gene are MDHEN and SYDVKM. A distance of 16 bases separates the germline ends of V and J, which lose 7 bases and 9 bases respectively. The CDR3 starts with the cysteine, ends with the phenylalanine, and has 13 residues. The CDR3 DNA has 39 bases and is translated from base 1. The CDR3 regions of human TCRbeta chains were analyzed by immunosequencing. The original methods were these. Repertoire TCRs were matched against a reference library of SARS-CoV-2-specific TCRs generated with the MIRA antigen-specificity platform. Breadth meant the fraction of unique TCRs that were SARS-CoV-2-associated, whereas depth meant the fraction of total T cells that were SARS-CoV-2-associated. Using the MIRA data, each spike-specific TCR was mapped to the spike region that the TCR reacts to and placed in a CD4 or CD8 class. Log10-transformed breadth and depth values were compared by one-way ANOVA with Sidak's multiple comparisons tests. Entries here come from immuneACCESS through TCRdb and include only in-frame sequences with V and J called. Some clones fail to appear in such tables; in the studies checked, an unresolved V gene covers under half of the shortfall, and the cause of the remainder is unknown. V and J calls and clone size follow that table, whereas D and trimming were derived from the DNA. The sample profile shows about 130,000 clones; 80% to 90% of them were found once. The ten largest clones represent about 22% of the sample.

This clonotype originated in an adult in good health. Sequenced material: peripheral blood, taken on day 0 of AZD1222 vaccination. The chain couples TRBV28 to TRBJ1-5; TRBD1 is a weak D gene call, 5 bases matching. The nucleotide sequence reads TGTGCCAGCACTTCGTCAGGGTATACGCCCCAGCATTTT. Its translation is CASTSSGYTPQHF.